This TCR beta chain was sequenced for a study of T cell responses to AZD1222 COVID-19 vaccine. The CDR3 has 15 amino acids. The V end was cut by 4 bases, the J end by 5 bases, with 15 bases between. Germline values: CDR1 SGHRS, CDR2 YFSETQ. The protocol was immunoSEQ multiplex PCR, while the TCRdb copy is restricted to in-frame clones and leaves out a portion. Among 130,000 to 150,000 clones, roughly 92% were seen once, and the ten largest hold around 1.7%. This clonotype was sampled from an adult in good health. This sequence joins TRBV5-1 and TRBJ1-4; D possibly corresponds to TRBD1 (5 bases). The specimen comprised peripheral blood, sampled on day 0 of AZD1222 vaccination. The CDR3 protein is CASSDPTDLNEKLFF. In DNA form, the CDR3 reads TGCGCCAGCAGCGACCCGACAGACCTGAATGAAAAACTGTTTTTT.